This T cell receptor beta chain was identified in a study of CD8 T cells in ankylosing spondylitis. In this sample, this clonotype turned up many times. Its antigen is unknown. Notes on the study in general: What appeared characteristic of ankylosing spondylitis blood was a TCR beta motif of eight highly homologous variants. Several of the motif variants were reported before in synovial fluid and blood from reactive arthritis. Significant enrichment of disease-linked clones was reportedly seen in matched ankylosing spondylitis synovial fluid.

The CDR3 length is 17 residues. V shed 4 bases and J shed 7 bases, with 25 bases lying between them. The germline V gene has CDR1 SGHTA and CDR2 FQGNSA. One entry per CDR3 protein, called by TCRdb with MiXCR from the 5' RACE reads. The data contain some 220,000 distinct CDR3 sequences, 6% to 8.5% of them singletons. The sequenced sample was blood, either unsorted or a sorted T cell fraction (not recorded which). This chain links TRBV7-2 with TRBJ1-1, with D unresolved. This sequence was found in a male donor with ankylosing spondylitis. The CDR3 reads CASSSQRLPRPKGEAFF. CDR3 sequence (DNA): TGTGCCAGCAGCTCCCAGCGACTACCCCGGCCAAAGGGTGAAGCTTTCTTT.